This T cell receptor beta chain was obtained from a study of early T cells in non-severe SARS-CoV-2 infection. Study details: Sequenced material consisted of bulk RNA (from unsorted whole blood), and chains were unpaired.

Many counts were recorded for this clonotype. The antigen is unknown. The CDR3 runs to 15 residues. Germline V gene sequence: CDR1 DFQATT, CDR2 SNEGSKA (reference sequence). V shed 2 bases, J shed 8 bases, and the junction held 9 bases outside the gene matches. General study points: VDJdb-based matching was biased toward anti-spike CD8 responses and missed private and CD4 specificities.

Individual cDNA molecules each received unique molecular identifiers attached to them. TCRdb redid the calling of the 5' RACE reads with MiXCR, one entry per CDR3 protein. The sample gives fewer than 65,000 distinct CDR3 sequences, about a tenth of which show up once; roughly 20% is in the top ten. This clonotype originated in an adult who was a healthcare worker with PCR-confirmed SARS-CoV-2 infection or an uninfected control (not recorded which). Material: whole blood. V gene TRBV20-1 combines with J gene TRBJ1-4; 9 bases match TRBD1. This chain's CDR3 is CSARPQGQGREKLFF. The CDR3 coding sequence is TGCAGTGCTAGACCCCAAGGACAGGGGAGGGAAAAACTGTTTTTT.